This is a list of T cell receptor beta chains from one sample in a study of cytomegalovirus exposure and HLA in healthy donors. Data came from immunoSEQ multiplex PCR; TCRdb stores just in-frame clones and leaves some out. Of more than 85,000 clones in the sample, 88% were seen once. Sequenced: PBMCs. These receptors all come from a woman aged 18 to 35 in good health and CMV-seronegative. The CDR3 runs from the conserved cysteine through the conserved F or W. The D gene is left open where the match is weak. The size field is filled for only some rows; it gives once, few, many or a size class.

J gene,D gene,V gene,clone size,CDR3 DNA,CDR3 protein
TRBJ2-7,.,TRBV18,.,TGTGCCAGCTCACCCCTACAGGACTCCTACGAGCAGTACTTC,CASSPLQDSYEQYF
TRBJ2-1,TRBD2,TRBV7-2,.,TGTGCCAGCAGCTTAACGGGACTAGCATCAGGTTGGGATGAGCAGTTCTTC,CASSLTGLASGWDEQFF
TRBJ1-3,TRBD1,TRBV28,.,TGTGCCAGCAAGGGACAGCACTCTGGAAACACCATATATTTT,CASKGQHSGNTIYF
TRBJ2-3,TRBD2,TRBV6-4,.,TGTGCCAGCAGCGCCGGACTAGGAGGGGCAGATACGCAGTATTTT,CASSAGLGGADTQYF
TRBJ2-7,.,TRBV5-1,.,TGCGCCAGCAGCTTCGGAGGAGGGAACGAGCAGTACTTC,CASSFGGGNEQYF
TRBJ2-1,TRBD1,TRBV14,.,TGTGCCAGCAGCCAATTGACAGGGAGCTCCTACAATGAGCAGTTCTTC,CASSQLTGSSYNEQFF
TRBJ1-4,.,TRBV6-5,.,TGTGCCAGCAGTTACGTCCAGGGGGAAAAACTGTTTTTT,CASSYVQGEKLFF
TRBJ2-7,.,TRBV7-9,once,TGTGCCAGCAGCTTAGACAGGGTCTCCTACGAGCAGTACTTC,CASSLDRVSYEQYF
TRBJ1-2,.,TRBV19,.,TGTGCCAGTAGTGAGGGAAATGGCTACACCTTC,CASSEGNGYTF
TRBJ2-7,TRBD2,TRBV7-2,.,TGTGCCAGCGGGTTAGCGGGGGGGCTGACCGAGCAGTACTTC,CASGLAGGLTEQYF
TRBJ2-3,TRBD2,TRBV25-1,once,TGTGCCAGCAGTGGGAAGAGCGGGAGGGCCAACACGCAGTATTTT,CASSGKSGRANTQYF
TRBJ1-2,TRBD1,TRBV9,.,TGTGCCAGCAGCGCCCGGGACAGAGCTAACTATGGCTACACCTTC,CASSARDRANYGYTF
TRBJ1-1,.,TRBV14,.,TGTGCCAGCAGCCAAGATCACCGACTACCAAGCATGAACACTGAAGCTTTCTTT,CASSQDHRLPSMNTEAFF
TRBJ1-6,.,TRBV27,.,TGTGCCAGCTGGGGCAATTCACCCCTCCACTTT,CASWGNSPLHF
TRBJ2-5,.,TRBV5-4,.,TGTGCCAGCAGCTTGGAAGTTTCTATAGAGACCCAGTACTTC,CASSLEVSIETQYF
TRBJ1-1,.,TRBV6-5,.,TGTGCCAGCGAAGCCGTCGGGGGAGGCACTGAAGCTTTCTTT,CASEAVGGGTEAFF
TRBJ2-5,TRBD1,TRBV28,.,TGTGCCAGCAGCACCGACAGGGACGGGACCCAGTACTTC,CASSTDRDGTQYF
TRBJ1-6,TRBD1,TRBV19,.,TGTGCCAGTAGTATGGGACAGACTAATTCACCCCTCCACTTT,CASSMGQTNSPLHF
TRBJ2-5,TRBD2,TRBV2,once,TGTGCCAGTTCACACGGGACTAGCGGGGGGCTCCAAGAGACCCAGTACTTC,CASSHGTSGGLQETQYF
TRBJ1-1,.,TRBV7-8,.,TGTGCCAGCAGCCCGGGGTCCCCATGGTCAGGAACTGAAGCTTTCTTT,CASSPGSPWSGTEAFF
TRBJ1-1,.,TRBV9,.,TGTGCCAGCAGCGTTGACAGAGGCGGTGAAGCTTTCTTT,CASSVDRGGEAFF
TRBJ2-1,.,TRBV6-5,.,TGTGCCAGCAGCTTTTCCCATGAGCAGTTCTTC,CASSFSHEQFF
TRBJ2-7,TRBD2,TRBV7-9,.,TGTGCCAGCAGCGGGTCGGGGCGGGAGTTCAACGAGCAGTACTTC,CASSGSGREFNEQYF
TRBJ1-3,.,TRBV30,once,TGTGCCTGGAGTGTACGGGGGGCCCTTGGTGTAAACACCATATATTTT,CAWSVRGALGVNTIYF
TRBJ1-2,.,TRBV6-5,.,TGTGCCAGCAGTCTACAGGCCAACTATGGCTACACCTTC,CASSLQANYGYTF
TRBJ2-3,.,TRBV9,.,TGTGCCAGCAGCGTAGGTTCGGGGATCACAGATACGCAGTATTTT,CASSVGSGITDTQYF
TRBJ2-1,TRBD1,TRBV18,.,TGTGCCAGCTCACGAGGGACAGGGGGTTACAATGAGCAGTTCTTC,CASSRGTGGYNEQFF
TRBJ2-5,TRBD2,TRBV6-4,.,TGTGCCAGCAGTAAACTAGCGGGGGCCGGGGAGACCCAGTACTTC,CASSKLAGAGETQYF
TRBJ2-5,.,TRBV10-2,.,TGCGCCAGCAGTGAGTCCCCCTGGACCCAGTACTTC,CASSESPWTQYF
TRBJ2-7,TRBD2,TRBV13,few,TGTGCCAGCAGCTCGGGAGGCTACGAGCAGTACTTC,CASSSGGYEQYF
TRBJ1-5,.,TRBV7-5,few,TGTGTCAGAAGTCAACAGGGGGCGATCAATCAGCCCCAGCATTTT,CVRSQQGAINQPQHF
TRBJ2-7,.,TRBV25-1,.,TGTGCCAGCAGTGAGAACAGGGCTCCCTACGAGCAGTACTTC,CASSENRAPYEQYF
TRBJ2-2,.,TRBV6-4,few,TGTGCCAGCAGTGAGGGGGCCGCGAACACCGGGGAGCTGTTTTTT,CASSEGAANTGELFF